This T cell receptor beta chain was captured by sequencing in a study of T cell responses to AZD1222 COVID-19 vaccine. Regarding this clone: Its antigen is unidentified.

Study results and limitations: Baseline antibody screening turned up just a handful of seropositive AZD1222 recipients.

The table came from immunoSEQ multiplex PCR; TCRdb's copy has only in-frame clones and leaves some out. The table has over 120,000 clones, about 92% seen once. In germline, CDR1 is SNHLY, CDR2 FYNNEI. The length of the CDR3 is 14 residues. Trimming stripped 1 base from V and 2 bases from J, with 9 bases between. The sequence derives from an adult who had recovered from COVID-19. This specimen consisted of peripheral blood, obtained after recovery from COVID-19. This chain uses TRBV2 with TRBJ2-7, with D unresolved. CDR3 amino acids: CASSEGVSTYEQYF. The CDR3 region has the DNA TGTGCCAGCAGTGAAGGTGTGTCCACCTACGAGCAGTACTTC.